This T cell receptor (beta chain) appears in the sequencing data of a study of T cell responses to AZD1222 COVID-19 vaccine. Germline V gene sequence: CDR1 SGHNT, CDR2 YYREEE (reference sequence). The CDR3 covers 12 residues. V was clipped by 5 bases and J by 7 bases, with 9 bases between them. Generated by immunoSEQ multiplex PCR, the TCRdb table keeps only in-frame clones and is missing some. The sample holds 100,000 to 150,000 clones, roughly 91% seen once. The chain employs TRBV5-4 and TRBJ2-2, with D perhaps matching TRBD1 (6 bases). This receptor was identified in an adult who received the AZD1222 COVID-19 vaccine. Sequencing was performed on peripheral blood, taken 28 days after the second AZD1222 dose. The CDR3 coding sequence is TGTGCCAGCAGTCTGGACAGCGGGGAGCTGTTTTTT. Protein: CASSLDSGELFF.